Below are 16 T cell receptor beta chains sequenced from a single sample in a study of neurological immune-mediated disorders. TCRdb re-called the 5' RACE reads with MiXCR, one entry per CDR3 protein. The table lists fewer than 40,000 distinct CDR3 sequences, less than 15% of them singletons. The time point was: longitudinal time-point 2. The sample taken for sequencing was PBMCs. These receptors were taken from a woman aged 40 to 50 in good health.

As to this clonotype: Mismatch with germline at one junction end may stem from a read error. The CDR3 nucleotides are TGTGCCAGCAGGTTTCACCGCCCCGGGCACTTC. This sequence encodes CASRFHRPGHF. The chain employs TRBV7-8 and TRBJ1-2; D gene ambiguous. Per germline, CDR1 SGHVS and CDR2 FQNEAQ. The CDR3 totals 11 residues.

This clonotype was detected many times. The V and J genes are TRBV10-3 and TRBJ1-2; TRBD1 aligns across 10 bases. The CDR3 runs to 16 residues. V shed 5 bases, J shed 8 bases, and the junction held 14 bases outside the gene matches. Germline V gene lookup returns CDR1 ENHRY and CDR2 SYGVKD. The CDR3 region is CAISPGTGDLIKGYTF. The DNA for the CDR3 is TGTGCCATCAGTCCCGGGACAGGGGACTTAATAAAAGGCTACACCTTC.

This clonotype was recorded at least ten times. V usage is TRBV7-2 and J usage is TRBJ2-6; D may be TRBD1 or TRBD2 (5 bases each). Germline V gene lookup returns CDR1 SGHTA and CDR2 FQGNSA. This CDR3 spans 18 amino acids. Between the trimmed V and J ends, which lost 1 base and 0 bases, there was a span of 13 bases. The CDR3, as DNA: TGTGCCAGCAGCTTAGGTCTCCGGGGCAGCTCTGGGGCCAACGTCCTGACTTTC. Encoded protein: CASSLGLRGSSGANVLTF.

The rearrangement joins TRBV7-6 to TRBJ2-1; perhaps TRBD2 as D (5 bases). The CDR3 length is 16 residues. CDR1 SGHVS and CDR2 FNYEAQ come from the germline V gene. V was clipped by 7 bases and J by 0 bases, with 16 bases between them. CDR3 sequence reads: CASTSRALTSYNEQFF. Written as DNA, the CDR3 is TGTGCCAGCACCTCGCGGGCACTGACCTCCTACAATGAGCAGTTCTTC.

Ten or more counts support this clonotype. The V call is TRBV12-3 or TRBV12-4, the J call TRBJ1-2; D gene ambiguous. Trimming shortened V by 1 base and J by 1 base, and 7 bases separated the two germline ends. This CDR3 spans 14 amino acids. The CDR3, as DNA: TGTGCCAGCAGTTTAGGGCAAAATAACTATGGCTACACCTTC. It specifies CASSLGQNNYGYTF.

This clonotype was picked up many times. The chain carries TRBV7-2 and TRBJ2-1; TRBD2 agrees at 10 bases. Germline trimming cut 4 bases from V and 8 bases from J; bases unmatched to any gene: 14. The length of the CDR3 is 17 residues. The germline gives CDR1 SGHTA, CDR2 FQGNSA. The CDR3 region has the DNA TGTGCCAGCAGCTATAAGAGCGGGGGGGCTTTCTCGTATGAGCAGTTCTTC. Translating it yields CASSYKSGGAFSYEQFF.

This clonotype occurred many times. The DNA for the CDR3 is TGTGCCAGCAGTTCAGGGGGCGCGGGAACTGAAGCTTTCTTT. Protein product: CASSSGGAGTEAFF. The chain combines TRBV12-3 or TRBV12-4 with TRBJ1-1; 8 nucleotides line up with TRBD1. The V segment lost 4 bases and the J segment 5 bases; nucleotides outside the gene matches: 6. The CDR3 sequence is 14 residues long.

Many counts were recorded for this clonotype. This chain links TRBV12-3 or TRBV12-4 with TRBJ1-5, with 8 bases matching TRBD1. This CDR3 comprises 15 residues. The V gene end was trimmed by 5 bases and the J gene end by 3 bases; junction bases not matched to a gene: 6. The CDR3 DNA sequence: TGTGCCAGCAGTCTTAGACAGGGGATCAATCAGCCCCAGCATTTT. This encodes CASSLRQGINQPQHF.

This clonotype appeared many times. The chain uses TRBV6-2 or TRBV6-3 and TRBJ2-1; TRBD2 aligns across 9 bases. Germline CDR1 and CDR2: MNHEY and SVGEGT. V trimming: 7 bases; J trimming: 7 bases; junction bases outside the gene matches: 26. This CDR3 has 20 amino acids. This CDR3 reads CASTHIPYSGSSPKTNEQFF. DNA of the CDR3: TGTGCCAGCACCCATATCCCCTATAGCGGGAGTTCCCCTAAGACTAATGAGCAGTTCTTC.

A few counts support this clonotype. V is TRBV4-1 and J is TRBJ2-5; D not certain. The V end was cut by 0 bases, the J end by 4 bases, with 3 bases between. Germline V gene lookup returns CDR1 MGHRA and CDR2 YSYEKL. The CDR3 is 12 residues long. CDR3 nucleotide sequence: TGCGCCAGCAGCCAAGATCGAGAGACCCAGTACTTC. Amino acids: CASSQDRETQYF.

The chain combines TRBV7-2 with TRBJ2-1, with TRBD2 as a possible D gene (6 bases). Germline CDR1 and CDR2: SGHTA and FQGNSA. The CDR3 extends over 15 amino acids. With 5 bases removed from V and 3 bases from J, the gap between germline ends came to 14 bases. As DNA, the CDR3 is TGTGCCAGCAGCCCTGGCCCGGAGGGCTACAATGAGCAGTTCTTC. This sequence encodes CASSPGPEGYNEQFF.

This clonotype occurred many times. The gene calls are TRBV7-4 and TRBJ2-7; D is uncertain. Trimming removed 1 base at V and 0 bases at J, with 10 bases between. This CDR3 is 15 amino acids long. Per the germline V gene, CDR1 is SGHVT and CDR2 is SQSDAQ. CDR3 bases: TGTGCCAGCAGCTTAGTGGTCAGAGCCTCCTACGAGCAGTACTTC. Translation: CASSLVVRASYEQYF.

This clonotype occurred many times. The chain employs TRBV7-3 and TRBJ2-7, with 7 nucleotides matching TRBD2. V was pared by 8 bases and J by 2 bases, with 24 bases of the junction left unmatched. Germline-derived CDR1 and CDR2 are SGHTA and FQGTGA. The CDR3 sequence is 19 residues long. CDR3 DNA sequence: TGTGCCAGCGGGGGGGGAATCAGGGATAGCCGGCCCCCTACCTACGAGCAGTACTTC. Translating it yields CASGGGIRDSRPPTYEQYF.

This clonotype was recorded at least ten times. CDR3 amino acids: CASSLVRGGTGDLNTEAFF. CDR3 in DNA: TGCGCCAGCAGCTTGGTGAGGGGGGGGACAGGGGACCTGAACACTGAAGCTTTCTTT. This chain joins TRBV5-1 and TRBJ1-1; 10 bases line up with TRBD1. Germline lookup yields CDR1 SGHRS and CDR2 YFSETQ. V shed 0 bases, J shed 0 bases, and the junction held 11 bases outside the gene matches. The CDR3 contains 19 residues.

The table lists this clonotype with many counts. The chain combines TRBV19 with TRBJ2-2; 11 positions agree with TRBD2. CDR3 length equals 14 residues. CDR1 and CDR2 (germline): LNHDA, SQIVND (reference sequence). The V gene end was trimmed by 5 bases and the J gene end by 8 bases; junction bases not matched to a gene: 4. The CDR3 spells CASSPRTSGGELFF. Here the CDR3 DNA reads TGTGCCAGTAGTCCCCGGACTAGCGGGGGGGAGCTGTTTTTT.

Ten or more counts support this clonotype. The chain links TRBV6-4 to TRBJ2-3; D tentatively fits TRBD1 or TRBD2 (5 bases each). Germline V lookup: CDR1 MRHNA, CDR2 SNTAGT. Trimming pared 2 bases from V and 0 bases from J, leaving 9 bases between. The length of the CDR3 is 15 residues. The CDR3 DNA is TGTGCCAGCAGTGACGGGGGAACTAGCACAGATACGCAGTATTTT. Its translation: CASSDGGTSTDTQYF.